This record looks at one TCR beta chain sequence and its context. Its antigen remains unidentified. This specimen belongs to a study of early T cells in non-severe SARS-CoV-2 infection. Study details: Sequencing input comprised bulk RNA from unsorted whole blood; chain pairing was not available.

Germline-derived CDR1 and CDR2 are SGHRS and YFSETQ. Trimming took off 8 bases at V and 4 bases at J, with 10 bases between the two ends. The CDR3 is 12 residues long. Study-wide results and limits: VDJdb matches were skewed toward anti-spike CD8 T cell responses.

Attachment of unique molecular identifiers to individual cDNA molecules was performed. MiXCR was run by TCRdb on the 5' RACE reads, yielding one entry per CDR3 protein. Of roughly 100,000 distinct CDR3 sequences in the sample, around 12% were seen once. Sequencing was performed on whole blood. The TCR originated in an adult who was a healthcare worker with PCR-confirmed SARS-CoV-2 infection or an uninfected control (not recorded which). This chain connects TRBV5-1 to TRBJ2-1; D ambiguous. The CDR3 loop reads CASYRSYNEQFF. The CDR3 coding sequence is TGCGCCAGTTACCGTAGTTACAATGAGCAGTTCTTC.